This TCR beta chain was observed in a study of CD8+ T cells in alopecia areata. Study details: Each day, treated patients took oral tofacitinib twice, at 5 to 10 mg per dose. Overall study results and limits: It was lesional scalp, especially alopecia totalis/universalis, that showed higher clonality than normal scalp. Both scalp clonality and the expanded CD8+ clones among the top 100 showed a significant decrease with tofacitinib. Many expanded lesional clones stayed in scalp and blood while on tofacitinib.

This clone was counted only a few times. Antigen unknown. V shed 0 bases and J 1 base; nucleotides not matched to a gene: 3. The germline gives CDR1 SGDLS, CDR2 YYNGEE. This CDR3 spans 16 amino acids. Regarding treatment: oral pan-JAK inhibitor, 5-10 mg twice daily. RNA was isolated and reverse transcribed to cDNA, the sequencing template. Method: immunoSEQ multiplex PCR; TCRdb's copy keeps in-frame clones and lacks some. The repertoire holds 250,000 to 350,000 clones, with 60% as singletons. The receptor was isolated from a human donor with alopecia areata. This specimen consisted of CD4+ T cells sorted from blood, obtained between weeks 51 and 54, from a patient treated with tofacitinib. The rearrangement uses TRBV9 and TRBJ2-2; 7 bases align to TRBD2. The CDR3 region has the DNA TGTGCCAGCAGCGTAGTATCTAGCGGGAACACCGGGGAGCTGTTTTTT. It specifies CASSVVSSGNTGELFF.